The subject of this entry is one T cell receptor beta chain. As yet, its antigen is unknown. This record belongs to a study of cytomegalovirus exposure and HLA in healthy donors. General study points: A later analysis found most CMV-associated TCR beta chains apparently HLA-restricted.

All donors participated as healthy donors of bone marrow. Primers: 60 Vbeta forward and 13 Jbeta reverse. Profiled with immunoSEQ multiplex PCR; TCRdb holds only in-frame clones, not every one. The data hold about 240,000 clones, with roughly 80% observed a single time. CDR3 length: 15 residues. Trimming removed 3 bases from V and 7 bases from J; junction bases left unmatched: 13. Germline CDR1 reads SGHKS; CDR2 reads YYEKEE (reference sequence). This TCR was recovered from a woman between 35 and 50 years old in good health and CMV-seropositive. Sequencing was carried out using PBMCs. The chain uses TRBV5-5 and TRBJ2-7; TRBD2 aligns across 7 bases. The CDR3 coding sequence is TGTGCCAGCAGCTCCTTAGCGGCGGGAGTCAGGGAGCAGTACTTC. Its translation is CASSSLAAGVREQYF.